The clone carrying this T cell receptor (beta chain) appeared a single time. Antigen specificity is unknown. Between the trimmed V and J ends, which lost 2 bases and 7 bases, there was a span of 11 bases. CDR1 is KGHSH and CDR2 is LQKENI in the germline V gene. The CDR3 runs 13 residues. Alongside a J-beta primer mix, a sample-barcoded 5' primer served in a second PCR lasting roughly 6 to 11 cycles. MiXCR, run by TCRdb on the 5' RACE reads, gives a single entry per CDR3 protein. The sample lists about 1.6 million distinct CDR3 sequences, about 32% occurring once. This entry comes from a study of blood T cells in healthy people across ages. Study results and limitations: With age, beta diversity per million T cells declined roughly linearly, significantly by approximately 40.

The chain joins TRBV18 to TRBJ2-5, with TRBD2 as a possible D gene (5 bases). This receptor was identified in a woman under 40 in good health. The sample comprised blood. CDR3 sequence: CASSPSREGTQYF. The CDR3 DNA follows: TGTGCCAGCTCACCAAGCCGGGAAGGGACCCAGTACTTC. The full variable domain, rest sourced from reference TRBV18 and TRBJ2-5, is NAGVMQNPRHLVRRRGQEARLRCSPMKGHSHVYWYRQLPEEGLKFMVYLQKENIIDESGMPKERFSAEFPKEGPSILRIQQVVRGDSAAYFCASSPSREGTQYFGPGTRLLVL.